This T cell receptor beta chain came from a study of blood T cell repertoires in COVID-19. The assay was immunoSEQ multiplex PCR, and TCRdb's table has in-frame clones only and misses some. This table holds fewer than 15,000 clones, approximately 91% found once. The CDR3 is made up of 12 amino acids. Germline V gene sequence: CDR1 SGHAT, CDR2 FQDESV (reference sequence). V lost 3 bases to trimming and J lost 2 bases, with 5 bases between them. The sample consisted of peripheral blood. The receptor's source is a human donor in a cohort sampled during active COVID-19. The J gene is TRBJ2-7, the V gene TRBV11-1; no clear D gene. CDR3 coding DNA: TGTGCCAGCAGCTTTCTAACCTACGAGCAGTACTTC. Translation: CASSFLTYEQYF.